These 27 T cell receptor beta chains were sequenced from one sample in a study of T cells in Graves' hyperthyroidism and ophthalmopathy (dated by TCRdb to between 2017 and 2020). The receptor library was made with multiplex PCR. These reads were obtained on an Illumina HiSeq 2000. TCR beta CDR3 regions were amplified from RNA transcripts. The TCR CDR3 was subjected to a first round of RT-PCR using the HTBI primer set and the Qiagen OneStep RT-PCR kit. TCRdb took the public reads, trimmed them with fastp at Q25, ran MiXCR for clone calling and kept in-frame beta chains. Merged by CDR3 protein, the rows form single entries marked with the most common genes and DNA. The sample table lists over 300,000 distinct CDR3 sequences, around 13% of them with a count of one. Of the sample, more than 9.5% falls within the top ten clones. What was sequenced was blood. The source is a woman aged 55-70 years with Graves' hyperthyroidism.

At least ten counts were recorded for this clonotype. The J gene is TRBJ2-1, the V gene TRBV27, with 7 bases that match TRBD2. The ends lost 5 bases at V and 10 bases at J; junction bases unmatched: 8. There are 13 residues in the CDR3. Germline assignment: CDR1 MNHEY and CDR2 SMNVEV (reference sequence). The CDR3 here is CASSPWEGREQFF. The CDR3, as DNA: TGTGCCAGCAGTCCGTGGGAGGGCCGGGAGCAGTTCTTC.

The table lists this clonotype with many counts. The V call is TRBV11-2, the J call TRBJ1-4, with a weak D call TRBD1 (6 bases). The CDR3 is 16 amino acids. V dropped 1 base and J dropped 8 bases, with 17 bases sitting between them. Germline CDR1 SGHAT, CDR2 FQNNGV. CDR3 in amino acids: CASSLGRFRGREKLFF. The CDR3 nucleotides are TGTGCCAGCAGCTTAGGAAGATTCCGGGGGCGAGAAAAACTGTTTTTT.

This clonotype was picked up a small number of times. The rearrangement links TRBV6-1 to TRBJ1-2, with 11 bases matching TRBD1. The CDR3 runs to 16 residues. Losses at the gene ends were 10 bases for V and 0 bases for J; bases not matched to a gene: 10. The germline V gene encodes CDR1 MNHNS and CDR2 SASEGT. The CDR3 region has the DNA TGTGCCACTTTTGGAGGGACAGGGGGAACTAACTATGGCTACACCTTC. Amino acids: CATFGGTGGTNYGYTF.

CDR3: CASSPPWKTVYGYTF. The DNA for the CDR3 is TGTGCCAGTAGTCCCCCATGGAAAACGGTTTATGGCTACACCTTC. V gene TRBV19 combines with J gene TRBJ1-2; D unclear. The CDR3 consists of 15 residues. The V end lost 5 bases, the J end lost 5 bases, and 18 bases lay between the germline ends. Per the germline V gene, CDR1 is LNHDA and CDR2 is SQIVND (reference sequence).

This clonotype was seen ten or more times. The rearrangement joins TRBV6-5 to TRBJ1-2, with 8 positions matching TRBD1. The trim removed 2 bases at V and 4 bases at J, leaving 9 bases unmatched. Germline values: CDR1 MNHEY, CDR2 SVGAGI. This CDR3 region has 16 residues. The CDR3 bases are TGTGCCAGCAGTTACGGGGCAGGGGGCTTAGTCTATGGCTACACCTTC. It codes for CASSYGAGGLVYGYTF.

This clonotype was recorded at least ten times. The chain is built from TRBV18 and TRBJ1-4; D uncertain. The CDR3 contains 15 residues. Trimming removed 1 base at V and 7 bases at J, with 13 bases between. Per germline, CDR1 KGHSH and CDR2 LQKENI. As DNA, the CDR3 is TGTGCCAGCTCACCACGGGATTCAGGCGGTGAAAAACTGTTTTTT. Protein product: CASSPRDSGGEKLFF.

In this sample, this clonotype turned up many times. The V gene is TRBV18, the J gene TRBJ2-7; D unclear. V lost 0 bases, J lost 2 bases, and 5 bases lay in between. This CDR3 is built from 13 residues. Germline loops: CDR1 KGHSH, CDR2 LQKENI. Written as DNA, the CDR3 is TGTGCCAGCTCACCACCGTTGACCTACGAGCAGTACTTC. Its protein is CASSPPLTYEQYF.

This chain joins TRBV10-3 and TRBJ2-7; the D gene is possibly TRBD1 (6 bases). Germline V gene lookup returns CDR1 ENHRY and CDR2 SYGVKD. The CDR3 contains 14 residues. The germline V and J ends were trimmed by 2 bases and 5 bases, with 13 bases remaining between them. The CDR3 DNA is TGTGCCATCAGTGAGACAGGGCTAATCAACGAGCAGTACTTC. The encoded protein is CAISETGLINEQYF.

This clonotype occurred a few times. The chain employs TRBV18 and TRBJ1-4, with 9 bases matching TRBD1. Unmatched junction bases numbered 1, after V lost 2 bases and J lost 3 bases. This CDR3 spans 15 amino acids. CDR1 and CDR2 from the germline V gene are KGHSH and LQKENI. Here the CDR3 DNA reads TGTGCCAGCTCACCAAGGACAGGGGCTAATGAAAAACTGTTTTTT. It encodes CASSPRTGANEKLFF.

This clonotype was counted ten times or more. The gene calls are TRBV10-3 and TRBJ2-1; 10 bases line up with TRBD1. This CDR3 is 14 amino acids long. J gave up 4 bases and V 11 bases, and 8 bases lay outside the gene matches. Germline CDR1 and CDR2: ENHRY and SYGVKD. CDR3 nucleotides: TGTGCCGCTGCGCGGGACAGGGGATACAATGAGCAGTTCTTC. Its translation: CAAARDRGYNEQFF.

This clonotype showed up many times. Germline is not matched at one junction end, which may reflect a read error. The chain recombines TRBV7-7 with TRBJ2-3; 7 bases line up with TRBD2. The germline gives CDR1 SSHAT, CDR2 FNYEAQ (reference sequence). The CDR3 length is 13 residues. The CDR3, as DNA: TGTGCTAGCAGCGGGACTGACACAGATACGCAGTATTTT. Translation: CASSGTDTDTQYF.

This clonotype was recorded many times. This chain uses TRBV18 with TRBJ2-3; 9 bases map to TRBD2. V lost 3 bases to trimming and J lost 10 bases; unmatched junction nucleotides: 11. This CDR3 comprises 15 residues. Germline loops: CDR1 KGHSH, CDR2 LQKENI. The CDR3 here is CASSPRGLAGVAQYF. The CDR3 DNA sequence: TGTGCCAGCTCACCCCGGGGACTAGCAGGTGTGGCGCAGTATTTT.

The V gene is TRBV5-1, the J gene TRBJ2-5; tentative D call: TRBD1 (6 bases). Trimming removed 3 bases from V and 4 bases from J, with 13 bases in between. This CDR3 contains 14 residues. Germline assignment: CDR1 SGHRS and CDR2 YFSETQ. CDR3 DNA sequence: TGCGCCAGCAGCTCTCAGGGGCGCAGAGAGACCCAGTACTTC. Its translation: CASSSQGRRETQYF. Together with reference TRBV5-1 and TRBJ2-5, the CDR3 gives the full variable domain: KAGVTQTPRYLIKTRGQQVTLSCSPISGHRSVSWYQQTPGQGLQFLFEYFSETQRNKGNFPGRFSGRQFSNSRSEMNVSTLELGDSALYLCASSSQGRRETQYFGPGTRLLVL.

This clonotype came up many times. The genes are TRBV28 and TRBJ2-3; 7 bases are a match to TRBD2. In germline, CDR1 is MDHEN, CDR2 SYDVKM. The CDR3 runs to 15 residues. The V segment lost 4 bases and the J segment 1 base; nucleotides outside the gene matches: 5. The DNA for the CDR3 is TGTGCCAGCAGTTCGAGCGGGGAAGGCACAGATACGCAGTATTTT. Its translation is CASSSSGEGTDTQYF.

There are a few counts of this clonotype. Given a much more abundant clone one base away, this may be a read error. The chain couples TRBV12-3 or TRBV12-4 to TRBJ2-5, with D possibly being TRBD2 (5 bases). The CDR3 contains 13 residues. The CDR3 loop reads CASSGLDYETQCF. The CDR3 DNA reads TGTGCCAGCAGCGGACTCGATTACGAGACCCAGTGCTTC.

This clonotype was seen many times. The rearrangement links TRBV28 to TRBJ2-5; possible D gene TRBD1, 6 bases. The germline V and J ends were trimmed by 5 bases and 3 bases, with 13 bases remaining between them. The V gene's germline CDR1 is MDHEN and CDR2 SYDVKM. The CDR3 totals 14 residues. This CDR3 is CASSPGTPKETQYF. CDR3 sequence (DNA): TGTGCCAGCAGTCCCGGGACACCGAAAGAGACCCAGTACTTC.

There are a few counts of this clonotype. V usage is TRBV7-9 and J usage is TRBJ1-4, with TRBD1 identical over 7 bases. The V segment lost 4 bases and the J segment 5 bases; nucleotides outside the gene matches: 4. This CDR3 has 14 amino acids. The germline CDR1 and CDR2 sequences are SEHNR and FQNEAQ (reference sequence). This CDR3 is CASSWGQRNEKLFF. CDR3 coding DNA: TGTGCCAGCAGCTGGGGACAGAGGAATGAAAAACTGTTTTTT.

The table lists this clonotype with many counts. The rearrangement joins TRBV7-3 to TRBJ2-7; possibly TRBD1 or TRBD2 for D (5 bases each). The CDR3 has 16 amino acids. The V and J ends lost 5 bases and 3 bases respectively, with 20 bases between them. Looked up from germline, CDR1 is SGHTA and CDR2 is FQGTGA. CDR3 sequence (DNA): TGTGCCAGCAGCCCACCCCCGGGACGGCAATTCTACGAGCAGTACTTC. Amino acids: CASSPPPGRQFYEQYF.

Ten or more counts support this clonotype. The J gene is TRBJ1-5, the V gene TRBV5-5; unclear D gene. Germline V gives CDR1 SGHKS, CDR2 YYEKEE (reference sequence). The V end was cut by 1 base, the J end by 3 bases, with 17 bases between. This CDR3 has 17 amino acids. The CDR3, as DNA: TGTGCCAGCAGCTTGACAACGTTTGGACGGTACAATCAGCCCCAGCATTTT. Encoded protein: CASSLTTFGRYNQPQHF.

V usage is TRBV6-1 and J usage is TRBJ2-7, with TRBD1 identical over 10 bases. The CDR3 loop spans 15 amino acids. Germline V gene lookup returns CDR1 MNHNS and CDR2 SASEGT. The V segment lost 6 bases and the J segment 4 bases; nucleotides outside the gene matches: 9. The CDR3 nucleotides are TGTGCCAGCAGCAAACGACAGGGGGCTATATACGAGCAGTACTTC. Translation: CASSKRQGAIYEQYF.

This clonotype was observed a few times. The chain combines TRBV7-9 with TRBJ2-1, with TRBD2 matching over 7 bases. Losses at the gene ends were 6 bases for V and 6 bases for J; bases not matched to a gene: 8. Germline V gene sequence: CDR1 SEHNR, CDR2 FQNEAQ (reference sequence). The CDR3 is 14 amino acids. CDR3 residues: CASSTRGRSNEQFF. For the CDR3, the DNA is TGTGCCAGCAGTACGCGGGGGAGGTCCAATGAGCAGTTCTTC.

This clonotype was counted ten times or more. This sequence joins TRBV5-1 and TRBJ2-1; weak D call: TRBD1 (5 bases). CDR3 size: 15 residues. Between the trimmed V and J ends, which lost 3 bases and 4 bases, there was a span of 14 bases. Looked up from germline, CDR1 is SGHRS and CDR2 is YFSETQ. CDR3 amino acids: CASSWTPTAYNEQFF. CDR3 in DNA: TGCGCCAGCAGCTGGACCCCGACAGCTTACAATGAGCAGTTCTTC. Drawing the rest from reference TRBV5-1 and TRBJ2-1, the complete variable domain is KAGVTQTPRYLIKTRGQQVTLSCSPISGHRSVSWYQQTPGQGLQFLFEYFSETQRNKGNFPGRFSGRQFSNSRSEMNVSTLELGDSALYLCASSWTPTAYNEQFFGPGTRLTVL.

This clonotype occurred many times. The chain has TRBV6-1 and TRBJ1-5, with D tentatively TRBD1 (6 bases). CDR3 length: 14 amino acids. Trimming took off 7 bases at V and 0 bases at J, with 10 bases between the two ends. Germline CDR1 reads MNHNS; CDR2 reads SASEGT. The DNA of the CDR3 is TGTGCCAGCACGGCAGGGGATAGCAATCAGCCCCAGCATTTT. This codes for CASTAGDSNQPQHF.

The V gene is TRBV20-1, the J gene TRBJ2-5; D is ambiguous. The germline V and J ends were trimmed by 6 bases and 2 bases, with 13 bases remaining between them. CDR1 and CDR2 (germline): DFQATT, SNEGSKA (reference sequence). The CDR3 extends over 13 amino acids. As DNA, the CDR3 is TGCAGTGCCTACGGGCAGAAGCAAGAGACCCAGTACTTC. This translates into CSAYGQKQETQYF.

This clonotype showed up just a few times. The chain couples TRBV5-1 to TRBJ2-1; 9 bases map to TRBD1. Looked up from germline, CDR1 is SGHRS and CDR2 is YFSETQ. V was pared by 4 bases and J by 9 bases, with 20 bases of the junction left unmatched. This CDR3 is 18 amino acids long. This chain's CDR3 is CASSPGTGRHDPGGEQFF. The CDR3 nucleotides read TGCGCCAGCAGCCCCGGGACAGGGCGTCACGACCCGGGGGGTGAGCAGTTCTTC.

The table lists this clonotype with many counts. V gene TRBV12-3 or TRBV12-4 combines with J gene TRBJ1-1; 7 nucleotides match TRBD1. The CDR3 has 17 amino acids. V lost 3 bases and J lost 4; bases outside the gene matches: 14. The CDR3 is CASSLIRARGLATEAFF. Here the CDR3 DNA reads TGTGCCAGCAGTTTGATCCGGGCCAGGGGGTTGGCCACTGAAGCTTTCTTT.

In regard to this clonotype: Germline and junction disagree at one end, which may indicate a read error. V and J are TRBV10-1 and TRBJ2-2, with TRBD2 as a possible D gene (6 bases). CDR3 size: 12 residues. CDR1 is WNHNN and CDR2 is SYGVQD in the germline V gene (reference sequence). The CDR3 bases are TGCGCCAGCAGTCCGAACACCGGGGGGCTGTTTTTT. Translation gives CASSPNTGGLFF.